This T cell receptor beta chain appears in the sequencing data of a study of shared clonotypes between healthy human individuals. This CDR3 comprises 16 residues. Germline-derived CDR1 and CDR2 are SGHNT and YYREEE (reference sequence). Trimming took 3 bases from V and 0 from J; bases not matched to a gene: 7. Clones were sequenced by immunoSEQ multiplex PCR, and TCRdb holds only the in-frame ones, with some missing. The sample holds 1,500,000 or so clones; 98% to 99% are singletons and the top ten take 0.3% to 0.45%. This TCR was sampled from a man younger than 40 in good health. This chain connects TRBV5-4 to TRBJ2-5; 8 bases map to TRBD1. Sequences were obtained from naive CD4+ T cells sorted from blood. Subset reported: CD45RA+ positively selected. The CDR3 region is CASSSSGGPYQETQYF. The CDR3 nucleotides read TGTGCCAGCAGCTCTTCAGGGGGCCCGTACCAAGAGACCCAGTACTTC.